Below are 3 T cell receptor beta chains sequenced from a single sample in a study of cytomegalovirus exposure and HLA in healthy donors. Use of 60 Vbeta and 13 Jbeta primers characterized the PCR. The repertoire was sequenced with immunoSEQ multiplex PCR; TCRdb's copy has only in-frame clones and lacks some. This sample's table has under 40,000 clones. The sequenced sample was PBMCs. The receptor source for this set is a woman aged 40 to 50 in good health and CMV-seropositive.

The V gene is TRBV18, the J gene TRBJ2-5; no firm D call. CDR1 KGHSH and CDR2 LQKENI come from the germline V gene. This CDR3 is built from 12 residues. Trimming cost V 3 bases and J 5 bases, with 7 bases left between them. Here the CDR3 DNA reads TGTGCCAGCTCACCTCTCAGGGAGACCCAGTACTTC. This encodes CASSPLRETQYF. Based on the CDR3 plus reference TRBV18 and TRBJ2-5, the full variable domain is NAGVMQNPRHLVRRRGQEARLRCSPMKGHSHVYWYRQLPEEGLKFMVYLQKENIIDESGMPKERFSAEFPKEGPSILRIQQVVRGDSAAYFCASSPLRETQYFGPGTRLLVL.

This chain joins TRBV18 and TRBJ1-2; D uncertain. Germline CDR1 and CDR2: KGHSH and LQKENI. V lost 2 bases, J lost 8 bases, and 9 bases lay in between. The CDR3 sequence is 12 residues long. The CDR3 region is CASSPTGRGYTF. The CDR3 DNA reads TGTGCCAGCTCACCAACGGGTCGCGGCTACACCTTC.

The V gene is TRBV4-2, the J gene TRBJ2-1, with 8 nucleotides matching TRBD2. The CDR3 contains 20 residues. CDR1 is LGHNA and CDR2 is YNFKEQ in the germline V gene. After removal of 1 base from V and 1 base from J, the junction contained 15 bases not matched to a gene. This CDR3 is CASSQVAALAARESYNEQFF. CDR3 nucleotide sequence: TGTGCCAGCAGCCAAGTGGCGGCACTAGCGGCACGTGAATCCTACAATGAGCAGTTCTTC.